This is a list of T cell receptor beta chains from one sample in a study of CD8 T cells in Susac syndrome. TCRdb redid the calling of the immunoSEQ multiplex PCR reads with MiXCR, one entry per CDR3 protein. The sample lists about 150,000 distinct CDR3 sequences; approximately 95% were seen once. Sequenced material: CD4+ T cells from PBMCs. These receptor sequences come from a human donor with multiple sclerosis. Each CDR3 is given with its conserved first and last residue. Each record gives: V gene, J gene, clone size, D gene, CDR3 length, CDR3 protein, CDR3 DNA. A D gene is named only where the DNA matches it firmly. Size tells how often a clone was seen (once, few, many) or the class of an expanded clone, and some rows leave it out.

V: TRBV7-2
J: TRBJ2-1
size: .
D: .
length: 15
CDR3: CASSLRTRTNNEQFF
DNA: TGTGCCAGCAGCTTGCGGACTCGGACGAACAATGAGCAGTTCTTC

V: TRBV12-3/TRBV12-4
J: TRBJ2-2
size: .
D: .
length: 13
CDR3: CASRPTSTGELFF
DNA: TGTGCCAGCAGACCGACTAGTACCGGGGAGCTGTTTTTT

V: TRBV12-3/TRBV12-4
J: TRBJ1-2
size: .
D: .
length: 13
CDR3: CASSLGRDSGYTF
DNA: TGTGCCAGCAGTTTAGGCCGGGATAGTGGCTACACCTTC

V: TRBV29-1
J: TRBJ1-2
size: once
D: TRBD1
length: 13
CDR3: CSVEGTGGRGYTF
DNA: TGCAGCGTTGAGGGGACAGGGGGTCGCGGCTACACCTTC

V: TRBV2
J: TRBJ1-2
size: .
D: TRBD1
length: 15
CDR3: CASSAALGQGGGYTF
DNA: TGTGCCAGCAGCGCCGCTTTAGGACAGGGAGGCGGCTACACCTTC

V: TRBV19
J: TRBJ2-3
size: .
D: .
length: 15
CDR3: CASSSDGESTDTQYF
DNA: TGTGCCAGTAGTTCCGACGGGGAGAGCACAGATACGCAGTATTTT

V: TRBV5-6
J: TRBJ2-1
size: .
D: .
length: 14
CDR3: CASSSSSSYNEQFF
DNA: TGTGCCAGCAGCTCCTCGAGCTCCTACAATGAGCAGTTCTTC

V: TRBV20-1
J: TRBJ2-1
size: .
D: .
length: 14
CDR3: CSARVSSSYNEQFF
DNA: TGCAGTGCTAGAGTTTCGTCCTCCTACAATGAGCAGTTCTTC

V: TRBV9
J: TRBJ2-1
size: .
D: .
length: 14
CDR3: CASSVELVYNEQFF
DNA: TGTGCCAGCAGCGTAGAACTAGTCTACAATGAGCAGTTCTTC

V: TRBV12-3/TRBV12-4
J: TRBJ1-5
size: .
D: TRBD1
length: 15
CDR3: CASSLEGGSRQPQHF
DNA: TGTGCCAGCAGTTTAGAAGGGGGCAGTCGGCAGCCCCAGCATTTT

V: TRBV20-1
J: TRBJ2-5
size: .
D: .
length: 13
CDR3: CSASLTVEETQYF
DNA: TGCAGTGCTAGTCTGACAGTCGAAGAGACCCAGTACTTC

V: TRBV5-6
J: TRBJ2-3
size: once
D: .
length: 13
CDR3: CASSITGTDTQYF
DNA: TGTGCCAGCAGCATCACAGGGACAGATACGCAGTATTTT

V: TRBV28
J: TRBJ2-7
size: .
D: TRBD1
length: 15
CDR3: CASIRSGTGNYEQYF
DNA: TGTGCCAGCATCCGATCCGGGACAGGGAACTACGAGCAGTACTTC

V: TRBV4-1
J: TRBJ2-6
size: .
D: TRBD1
length: 18
CDR3: CASSQPRGLSSGANVLTF
DNA: TGCGCCAGCAGCCAACCCAGGGGGCTCAGCTCTGGGGCCAACGTCCTGACTTTC

V: TRBV9
J: TRBJ2-7
size: .
D: .
length: 15
CDR3: CASSPQAAGFGEQYF
DNA: TGTGCCAGCAGCCCCCAAGCGGCAGGGTTCGGCGAGCAGTACTTC

V: TRBV5-1
J: TRBJ2-1
size: few
D: .
length: 14
CDR3: CASSFGNSYNEQFF
DNA: TGCGCCAGCAGCTTTGGAAACTCCTACAATGAGCAGTTCTTC

V: TRBV7-6
J: TRBJ2-7
size: .
D: .
length: 13
CDR3: CASSLASSYEQYF
DNA: TGTGCCAGCAGCTTAGCGAGCTCCTACGAGCAGTACTTC

V: TRBV7-2
J: TRBJ2-2
size: .
D: TRBD1
length: 16
CDR3: CASSFVMTGRTGELFF
DNA: TGTGCCAGCAGCTTCGTTATGACAGGGAGAACCGGGGAGCTGTTTTTT

V: TRBV7-9
J: TRBJ2-5
size: .
D: .
length: 15
CDR3: CASSLGGTGQETQYF
DNA: TGTGCCAGCAGCTTAGGGGGGACGGGGCAAGAGACCCAGTACTTC

V: TRBV9
J: TRBJ1-2
size: .
D: .
length: 14
CDR3: CASSVVAGAVGYTF
DNA: TGTGCCAGCAGCGTAGTGGCGGGGGCCGTTGGCTACACCTTC

V: TRBV7-9
J: TRBJ2-5
size: .
D: .
length: 13
CDR3: CASSLAPQETQYF
DNA: TGTGCCAGCAGCTTAGCACCGCAAGAGACCCAGTACTTC

V: TRBV24-1
J: TRBJ2-3
size: .
D: TRBD2
length: 18
CDR3: CATSGRLSGAGVPDTQYF
DNA: TGTGCCACCAGTGGGCGCCTGTCTGGAGCGGGAGTCCCAGATACGCAGTATTTT

V: TRBV27
J: TRBJ2-7
size: .
D: TRBD1
length: 15
CDR3: CASSSRTGTGLEQYF
DNA: TGTGCCAGCAGCTCACGTACCGGGACAGGTCTCGAGCAGTACTTC

V: TRBV29-1
J: TRBJ1-4
size: .
D: .
length: 11
CDR3: CSVESLEKLFF
DNA: TGCAGCGTTGAAAGCCTTGAAAAACTGTTTTTT

V: TRBV7-2
J: TRBJ1-1
size: .
D: TRBD1
length: 13
CDR3: CASSSTGRAEAFF
DNA: TGTGCCAGCAGCTCGACAGGGCGGGCTGAAGCTTTCTTT

V: TRBV12-3/TRBV12-4
J: TRBJ1-2
size: .
D: .
length: 13
CDR3: CATSGEPGYGYTF
DNA: TGTGCCACCTCCGGAGAACCGGGCTATGGCTACACCTTC

V: TRBV28
J: TRBJ1-2
size: once
D: .
length: 13
CDR3: CASKVSWGYGYTF
DNA: TGTGCCAGCAAAGTCTCATGGGGCTATGGCTACACCTTC

V: TRBV12-3/TRBV12-4
J: TRBJ2-1
size: .
D: TRBD2
length: 15
CDR3: CASTSLAGGPNEQFF
DNA: TGTGCCAGCACTTCACTAGCGGGGGGGCCCAATGAGCAGTTCTTC

V: TRBV29-1
J: TRBJ2-5
size: few
D: TRBD2
length: 10
CDR3: CSGGEETQYF
DNA: TGCAGTGGGGGGGAAGAGACCCAGTACTTC

V: TRBV6-5
J: TRBJ1-1
size: .
D: .
length: 15
CDR3: CASSYSMGSNTEAFF
DNA: TGTGCCAGCAGTTACTCGATGGGGTCGAACACTGAAGCTTTCTTT

V: TRBV20-1
J: TRBJ2-6
size: .
D: .
length: 15
CDR3: CSASGAGHGANVLTF
DNA: TGCAGTGCTAGTGGAGCAGGGCACGGGGCCAACGTCCTGACTTTC

V: TRBV5-4
J: TRBJ1-1
size: .
D: .
length: 17
CDR3: CASSLGAESPSRTEAFF
DNA: TGTGCCAGCAGCTTGGGGGCAGAGAGCCCCTCAAGGACTGAAGCTTTCTTT

V: TRBV27
J: TRBJ2-7
size: .
D: .
length: 14
CDR3: CASSFRQGSYEQYF
DNA: TGTGCCAGCAGTTTCCGGCAGGGGTCCTACGAGCAGTACTTC

V: TRBV7-9
J: TRBJ1-1
size: .
D: .
length: 13
CDR3: CASSLEMNTEAFF
DNA: TGTGCCAGCAGCTTGGAGATGAACACTGAAGCTTTCTTT

V: TRBV28
J: TRBJ1-5
size: .
D: .
length: 14
CDR3: CASSREGSNQPQHF
DNA: TGTGCCAGCAGCCGGGAAGGGAGCAATCAGCCCCAGCATTTT

V: TRBV27
J: TRBJ1-1
size: .
D: .
length: 14
CDR3: CASSPAGGTAEAFF
DNA: TGTGCCAGCAGTCCCGCGGGGGGGACGGCTGAAGCTTTCTTT

V: TRBV3-1
J: TRBJ2-6
size: .
D: .
length: 16
CDR3: CASSQVVGSGANVLTF
DNA: TGTGCCAGCAGCCAAGTCGTAGGGTCTGGGGCCAACGTCCTGACTTTC

V: TRBV20-1
J: TRBJ2-7
size: .
D: TRBD1
length: 20
CDR3: CSAGNLHRGLTTLNSYEQYF
DNA: TGCAGTGCTGGAAACCTACACAGGGGGTTAACGACTCTAAATTCCTACGAGCAGTACTTC

V: TRBV28
J: TRBJ2-6
size: .
D: .
length: 17
CDR3: CASRSGGRSSGANVLTF
DNA: TGTGCCAGCAGGTCCGGAGGCCGAAGCTCTGGGGCCAACGTCCTGACTTTC

V: TRBV5-6
J: TRBJ2-3
size: .
D: .
length: 13
CDR3: CASQDSSTDTQYF
DNA: TGTGCCAGTCAAGATTCTAGCACAGATACGCAGTATTTT

V: TRBV20-1
J: TRBJ1-2
size: .
D: TRBD1
length: 14
CDR3: CSAQTLDRGSSYTF
DNA: TGCAGTGCGCAGACCTTGGACAGGGGCTCAAGCTACACCTTC

V: TRBV3-1
J: TRBJ2-1
size: .
D: TRBD2
length: 17
CDR3: CASSRRLAGVSYNEQFF
DNA: TGTGCCAGCAGCCGGAGGTTAGCGGGAGTCTCCTACAATGAGCAGTTCTTC

V: TRBV5-1
J: TRBJ2-7
size: .
D: .
length: 14
CDR3: CASSLAQNPYEQYF
DNA: TGCGCCAGCAGCTTGGCTCAGAACCCCTACGAGCAGTACTTC

V: TRBV27
J: TRBJ2-5
size: few
D: .
length: 15
CDR3: CASSLYGSGTETQYF
DNA: TGTGCCAGCAGTTTATACGGGAGCGGTACGGAGACCCAGTACTTC

V: TRBV20-1
J: TRBJ2-5
size: .
D: TRBD2
length: 15
CDR3: CSAIPSGGGQETQYF
DNA: TGCAGTGCTATCCCCTCCGGGGGGGGGCAAGAGACCCAGTACTTC

V: TRBV9
J: TRBJ2-3
size: once
D: .
length: 13
CDR3: CASSVVPADTQYF
DNA: TGTGCCAGCAGCGTAGTTCCGGCAGATACGCAGTATTTT

V: TRBV9
J: TRBJ2-7
size: .
D: .
length: 13
CDR3: CASSDGILFEQYF
DNA: TGTGCCAGCAGCGACGGGATCCTATTTGAGCAGTACTTC

V: TRBV7-3
J: TRBJ2-3
size: .
D: TRBD2
length: 13
CDR3: CASASGMSDTQYF
DNA: TGTGCCAGCGCTAGCGGGATGTCAGATACGCAGTATTTT

V: TRBV29-1
J: TRBJ2-6
size: .
D: .
length: 13
CDR3: CSVARAGANVLTF
DNA: TGCAGCGTTGCCAGGGCTGGGGCCAACGTCCTGACTTTC

V: TRBV12-3/TRBV12-4
J: TRBJ1-1
size: .
D: .
length: 14
CDR3: CASSLQSFPSPAFF
DNA: TGTGCCAGCAGTTTACAGTCATTCCCCTCTCCAGCTTTCTTT

V: TRBV11-3
J: TRBJ2-1
size: .
D: TRBD2
length: 15
CDR3: CASSLSSGGAYEQFF
DNA: TGTGCCAGCAGCTTATCCAGCGGGGGGGCGTATGAGCAGTTCTTC

V: TRBV20-1
J: TRBJ1-2
size: .
D: .
length: 17
CDR3: CSARGPRTRGGGYGYTF
DNA: TGCAGTGCTAGAGGGCCCCGGACGCGGGGGGGCGGCTATGGCTACACCTTC

V: TRBV3-1
J: TRBJ2-3
size: .
D: TRBD2
length: 20
CDR3: CASSQVGKVGTGTSPRQQYF
DNA: TGTGCCAGCAGCCAAGTTGGGAAGGTCGGGACCGGGACTAGCCCGCGTCAGCAGTATTTT

V: TRBV13
J: TRBJ2-1
size: .
D: TRBD2
length: 15
CDR3: CASGKTSGGRNEQFF
DNA: TGTGCCAGCGGTAAGACTAGCGGGGGCCGGAATGAGCAGTTCTTC

V: TRBV3-1
J: TRBJ2-1
size: .
D: .
length: 13
CDR3: CASSQEQGYEQFF
DNA: TGTGCCAGCAGCCAAGAACAGGGTTATGAGCAGTTCTTC

V: TRBV28
J: TRBJ2-7
size: .
D: .
length: 15
CDR3: CATQADHVPPYEQYF
DNA: TGTGCCACCCAGGCCGACCACGTCCCACCGTACGAGCAGTACTTC

V: TRBV28
J: TRBJ2-7
size: .
D: .
length: 12
CDR3: CASSSTVYEQYF
DNA: TGTGCCAGCAGTTCGACAGTCTACGAGCAGTACTTC

V: TRBV3-1
J: TRBJ2-5
size: .
D: .
length: 15
CDR3: CASSLRTVFQETQYF
DNA: TGTGCCAGCAGCCTAAGGACAGTGTTTCAAGAGACCCAGTACTTC

V: TRBV20-1
J: TRBJ2-3
size: .
D: TRBD2
length: 18
CDR3: CSARGLAGGDISTDTQYF
DNA: TGCAGTGCTAGAGGGCTAGCGGGAGGCGATATTAGCACAGATACGCAGTATTTT

V: TRBV5-1
J: TRBJ1-5
size: .
D: TRBD1
length: 14
CDR3: CASSSTGADQPQHF
DNA: TGCGCCAGCTCCTCGACAGGGGCTGATCAGCCCCAGCATTTT